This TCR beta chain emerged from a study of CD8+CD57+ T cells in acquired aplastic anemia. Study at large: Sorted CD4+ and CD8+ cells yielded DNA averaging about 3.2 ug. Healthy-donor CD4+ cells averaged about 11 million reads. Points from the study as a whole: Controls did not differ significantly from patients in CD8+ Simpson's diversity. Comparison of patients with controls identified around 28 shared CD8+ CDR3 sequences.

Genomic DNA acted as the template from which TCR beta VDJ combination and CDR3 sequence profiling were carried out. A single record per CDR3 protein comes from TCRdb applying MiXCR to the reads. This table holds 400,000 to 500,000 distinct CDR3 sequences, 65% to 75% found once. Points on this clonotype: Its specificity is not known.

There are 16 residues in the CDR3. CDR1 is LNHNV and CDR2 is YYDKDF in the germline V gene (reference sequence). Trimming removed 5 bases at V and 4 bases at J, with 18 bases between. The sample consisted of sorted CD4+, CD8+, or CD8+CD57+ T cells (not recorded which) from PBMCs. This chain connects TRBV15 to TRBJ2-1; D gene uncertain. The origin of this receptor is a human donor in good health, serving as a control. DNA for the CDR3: TGTGCCACCAGCGGCAAGCCACTCGGCCCTTACAATGAGCAGTTCTTC. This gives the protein CATSGKPLGPYNEQFF. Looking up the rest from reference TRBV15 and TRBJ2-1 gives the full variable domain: DAMVIQNPRYQVTQFGKPVTLSCSQTLNHNVMYWYQQKSSQAPKLLFHYYDKDFNNEADTPDNFQSRRPNTSFCFLDIRSPGLGDTAMYLCATSGKPLGPYNEQFFGPGTRLTVL.